These 20 T cell receptor beta chains originate from one sample sequenced in a study of human CD4 T cells and Enterobacteriaceae. Memory CD4+ T cells were sorted as all CD4+ cells except CD45RA+CCR7+CD95- naive cells, over 95% pure. Produced via immunoSEQ multiplex PCR; TCRdb's table is partial and in-frame only. This sample carries 25,000 to 35,000 clones, about 82% of them seen once, and the ten largest clones take roughly 0.96%. Sample: memory CD4+ T cells from blood. The receptors derive from a human donor in good health.

The DNA for the CDR3 is TGTGCCAGCAGTTTAAGGGCCGGGAGCTATGGCTACACCTTC. Amino acids: CASSLRAGSYGYTF. The chain carries TRBV27 and TRBJ1-2; D is ambiguous. Trimming removed 2 bases from V and 4 bases from J, with 11 bases in between. CDR3 size: 14 residues. Per the germline V gene, CDR1 is MNHEY and CDR2 is SMNVEV (reference sequence).

This clone was counted a few times. The CDR3 loop is CASRGGLRGYTF. DNA for the CDR3: TGTGCCAGTAGAGGGGGCTTGCGGGGCTACACCTTC. V and J are TRBV19 and TRBJ1-2; 7 bases line up with TRBD1. V lost 6 bases to trimming and J lost 8 bases; unmatched junction nucleotides: 6. This CDR3 comprises 12 residues. In germline, CDR1 is LNHDA, CDR2 SQIVND (reference sequence).

The chain carries TRBV6-4 and TRBJ2-5; 11 bases map to TRBD2. CDR1 is MRHNA, CDR2 SNTAGT, per germline. This CDR3 has 15 amino acids. Germline trimming cut 4 bases from V and 3 bases from J; bases unmatched to any gene: 4. CDR3 nucleotide sequence: TGTGCCAGCAGTGTTATGGGACTAGCGGAAGAGACCCAGTACTTC. Amino acids: CASSVMGLAEETQYF.

This clone was seen just once. The V and J genes are TRBV12-5 and TRBJ2-2, with D unresolved. The CDR3 extends over 12 amino acids. Trimming cost V 7 bases and J 5 bases, with 8 bases left between them. Germline CDR1 is LGHNT and CDR2 is FRNRAP. The CDR3 loop reads CASDQGTGELFF. CDR3 in DNA: TGTGCTAGTGACCAAGGGACCGGGGAGCTGTTTTTT.

This chain joins TRBV28 and TRBJ2-7; TRBD1 is a possible D gene (6 bases). Germline V gives CDR1 MDHEN, CDR2 SYDVKM. This CDR3 contains 15 residues. Trimming removed 5 bases from V and 2 bases from J, with 16 bases in between. The CDR3 spells CASSQGSSFTYEQYF. CDR3 in DNA: TGTGCCAGCAGTCAGGGGTCGAGTTTTACCTACGAGCAGTACTTC.

The chain joins TRBV6-1 to TRBJ1-2, with no clear D. Germline CDR1 is MNHNS and CDR2 is SASEGT. The CDR3 sequence is 15 residues long. V lost 4 bases and J 2 bases, leaving 14 bases between the germline ends. The CDR3 DNA sequence: TGTGCCAGCAGTGCCCTGAGCGGTCCAAACTATGGCTACACCTTC. Amino acids: CASSALSGPNYGYTF.

This clone was seen only a few times. The chain couples TRBV19 to TRBJ1-5; D perhaps matches TRBD1 (6 bases). The CDR3 is made up of 14 amino acids. The V gene lost 6 bases and the J gene lost 7 bases, with 16 bases spanning the gap. Germline CDR1 LNHDA, CDR2 SQIVND (reference sequence). The CDR3 coding sequence is TGTGCCAGTAGAGACGGACAGTCCCGCCAGCCCCAGCATTTT. This gives the protein CASRDGQSRQPQHF.

CDR3 DNA: TGCGCCAGTAGACAGGGGGGTGAGCAGTTCTTC. Amino acids: CASRQGGEQFF. The chain has TRBV5-1 and TRBJ2-1; 9 bases align to TRBD1. This CDR3 is built from 11 residues. The germline gives CDR1 SGHRS, CDR2 YFSETQ. With V trimmed by 8 bases and J by 9 bases, 3 bases remained unmatched.

The table lists this clone with a count of one. The chain carries TRBV28 and TRBJ1-2, with 8 bases fitting TRBD1. V was pared by 1 base and J by 6 bases, with 4 bases of the junction left unmatched. The CDR3 length is 14 residues. Germline V gives CDR1 MDHEN, CDR2 SYDVKM. CDR3 residues: CASSLSTGGNGYTF. CDR3 bases: TGTGCCAGCAGTTTATCCACAGGGGGTAATGGCTACACCTTC.

This clone was seen only a few times. This rearrangement joins TRBV15 to TRBJ2-7; the D gene is possibly TRBD2 (5 bases). Trimming shortened V by 1 base and J by 6 bases, and 7 bases separated the two germline ends. CDR1 and CDR2 from the germline V gene are LNHNV and YYDKDF (reference sequence). This CDR3 has 12 amino acids. In DNA, the CDR3 is TGTGCCACCAGCAGAGTTCGGGGCGAGCAGTACTTC. Its protein is CATSRVRGEQYF.

J is TRBJ2-3 and V is TRBV6-4; 7 bases map to TRBD2. Germline loops: CDR1 MRHNA, CDR2 SNTAGT. CDR3 length: 15 amino acids. The V gene end was trimmed by 4 bases and the J gene end by 3 bases; junction bases not matched to a gene: 7. The CDR3 DNA reads TGTGCCAGCAGTGTGGCGGGAGTCGGAACAGATACGCAGTATTTT. Protein sequence: CASSVAGVGTDTQYF.

The V gene is TRBV19, the J gene TRBJ2-6, with a tentative D call TRBD2 (5 bases). The V gene's germline CDR1 is LNHDA and CDR2 SQIVND (reference sequence). V was pared by 4 bases and J by 2 bases, with 15 bases between. CDR3 size: 17 residues. CDR3 bases: TGTGCCAGTAGTACTGTGGGCGGGTCGCCTGGGGCCAACGTCCTGACTTTC. Translation: CASSTVGGSPGANVLTF. Full variable domain (rest looked up from reference TRBV19 and TRBJ2-6): DGGITQSPKYLFRKEGQNVTLSCEQNLNHDAMYWYRQDPGQGLRLIYYSQIVNDFQKGDIAEGYSVSREKKESFPLTVTSAQKNPTAFYLCASSTVGGSPGANVLTFGAGSRLTVL.

A note on this clone: Different DNA sequences within this sample yield the same CDR3. J is TRBJ1-3 and V is TRBV7-2; D call uncertain. The CDR3 is 14 residues long. The ends were cut back, 6 bases at V and 0 bases at J, with 9 bases in the middle. Per the germline V gene, CDR1 is SGHTA and CDR2 is FQGNSA. Here the CDR3 reads CASSLRRSGNTIYF. In DNA form, the CDR3 reads TGTGCCAGCAGTCTTAGGCGCTCTGGAAACACCATATATTTT.

The chain links TRBV9 to TRBJ1-4; D unclear. There are 14 residues in the CDR3. Germline V gene data show CDR1 as SGDLS and CDR2 as YYNGEE. Trimming removed 1 base from V and 11 bases from J, with 15 bases in between. CDR3 in DNA: TGTGCCAGCAGCGTACTTGGCAGTTCGGACAAACTGTTTTTT. Translated, it gives CASSVLGSSDKLFF.

The chain carries TRBV5-1 and TRBJ1-1; D remains unclear. This CDR3 comprises 13 residues. V lost 0 bases and J lost 5, with 8 bases in between. Germline V gene data show CDR1 as SGHRS and CDR2 as YFSETQ. The DNA for the CDR3 is TGCGCCAGCAGCTTGGGAGCGGGAACTGAAGCTTTCTTT. Translation: CASSLGAGTEAFF. The variable domain in full, completed from reference TRBV5-1 and TRBJ1-1, reads KAGVTQTPRYLIKTRGQQVTLSCSPISGHRSVSWYQQTPGQGLQFLFEYFSETQRNKGNFPGRFSGRQFSNSRSEMNVSTLELGDSALYLCASSLGAGTEAFFGQGTRLTVV.

This chain joins TRBV14 and TRBJ2-3; the match to TRBD2 covers 8 bases. Per germline, CDR1 SGHDN and CDR2 FVKESK. Unmatched junction bases numbered 4, after V lost 4 bases and J lost 1 base. CDR3 length: 15 residues. For the CDR3, the DNA is TGTGCCAGCAGCCGTAGCGGGGAGGGCACAGATACGCAGTATTTT. Its protein product is CASSRSGEGTDTQYF. The full variable domain, in which reference TRBV14 and TRBJ2-3 provide the parts outside the CDR3, is EAGVTQFPSHSVIEKGQTVTLRCDPISGHDNLYWYRRVMGKEIKFLLHFVKESKQDESGMPNNRFLAERTGGTYSTLKVQPAELEDSGVYFCASSRSGEGTDTQYFGPGTRLTVL.

V usage is TRBV4-1 and J usage is TRBJ1-2, with D unresolved. The V end lost 1 base, the J end lost 8 bases, and 17 bases lay between the germline ends. The CDR3 covers 15 residues. Germline loops: CDR1 MGHRA, CDR2 YSYEKL. The CDR3 DNA reads as TGCGCCAGCAGCCAAGTGGACGGGCCAACGGGCGGCTACACCTTC. Translated: CASSQVDGPTGGYTF.

The chain has TRBV7-9 and TRBJ1-5; D gene uncertain. Germline CDR1 SEHNR, CDR2 FQNEAQ (reference sequence). The CDR3 extends over 15 amino acids. V lost 1 base and J lost 3, with 10 bases in between. CDR3 nucleotides: TGTGCCAGCAGCTTAGATGGGGTTAACAATCAGCCCCAGCATTTT. Amino acid sequence: CASSLDGVNNQPQHF. Based on the CDR3 plus reference TRBV7-9 and TRBJ1-5, the full variable domain is DTGVSQNPRHKITKRGQNVTFRCDPISEHNRLYWYRQTLGQGPEFLTYFQNEAQLEKSRLLSDRFSAERPKGSFSTLEIQRTEQGDSAMYLCASSLDGVNNQPQHFGDGTRLSIL.

This chain links TRBV5-8 with TRBJ2-3; 11 bases map to TRBD1. The CDR3 has 15 amino acids. In germline, CDR1 is SGHTS, CDR2 YDEGEE. The V gene end was trimmed by 2 bases and the J gene end by 4 bases; junction bases not matched to a gene: 3. As DNA, the CDR3 is TGTGCCAGCAGCTTAGGACAGGGGGCAGCAGATACGCAGTATTTT. It yields the protein CASSLGQGAADTQYF.

The gene calls are TRBV4-1 and TRBJ2-3; D is possibly TRBD2 (5 bases). The ends were cut back, 3 bases at V and 3 bases at J, with 13 bases in the middle. Germline V lookup: CDR1 MGHRA, CDR2 YSYEKL. The CDR3 extends over 15 amino acids. DNA for the CDR3: TGCGCCAGCAGCCAGTCAGTTGGAGGTACAGATACGCAGTATTTT. Translated, it gives CASSQSVGGTDTQYF.